Reported below is one T cell receptor (beta chain). From the 5' RACE reads, TCRdb lists one entry per CDR3 protein and no DNA. The ten most abundant clones cover under 4.5% of a sample with 500,000 or so distinct CDR3 sequences. CDR1 is SGHRS, CDR2 YFSETQ, per germline. The CDR3 extends over 13 amino acids. The data derive from a study of T cells expressing NK-cell markers. As for the study in general: Obtained from sorted CD3+CD56+NKG2C+, CD3+CD56+NKG2C- and CD3+CD56-NKG2C+ T cells were the TCR beta repertoires.

Material: blood T cells: a sorted CD56 or NKG2C T cell subset, CD4+ or CD8+ T cells, or bulk PBMC T cells (not recorded which). The V call is TRBV5-1, the J call TRBJ2-1. The receptor was isolated from a man aged 18 to 30 in good health. The CDR3 spells CASSPGPQNEQFF.